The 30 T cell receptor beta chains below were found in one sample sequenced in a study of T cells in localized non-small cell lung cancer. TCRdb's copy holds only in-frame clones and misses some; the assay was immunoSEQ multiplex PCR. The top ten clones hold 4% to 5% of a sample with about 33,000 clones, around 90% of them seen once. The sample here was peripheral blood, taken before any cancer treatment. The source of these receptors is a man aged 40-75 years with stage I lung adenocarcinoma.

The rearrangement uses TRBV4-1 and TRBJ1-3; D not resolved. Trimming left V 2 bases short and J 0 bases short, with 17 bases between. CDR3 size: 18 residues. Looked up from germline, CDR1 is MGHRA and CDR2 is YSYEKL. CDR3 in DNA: TGCGCCAGCAGCCAACTTGACATTACCGGCGTCTCTGGAAACACCATATATTTT. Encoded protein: CASSQLDITGVSGNTIYF.

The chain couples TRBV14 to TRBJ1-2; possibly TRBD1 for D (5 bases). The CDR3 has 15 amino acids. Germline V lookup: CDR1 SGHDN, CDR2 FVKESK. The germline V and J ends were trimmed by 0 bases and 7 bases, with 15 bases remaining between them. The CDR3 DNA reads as TGTGCCAGCAGCCAAGAAGGACGGGGCGGGGGTGGCTACACCTTC. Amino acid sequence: CASSQEGRGGGGYTF.

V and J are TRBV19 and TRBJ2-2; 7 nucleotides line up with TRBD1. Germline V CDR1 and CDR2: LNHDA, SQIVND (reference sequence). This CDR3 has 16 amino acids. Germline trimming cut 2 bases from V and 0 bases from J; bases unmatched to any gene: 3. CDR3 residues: CASSITGTANTGELFF. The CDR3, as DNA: TGTGCCAGTAGTATAACCGGGACAGCGAACACCGGGGAGCTGTTTTTT.

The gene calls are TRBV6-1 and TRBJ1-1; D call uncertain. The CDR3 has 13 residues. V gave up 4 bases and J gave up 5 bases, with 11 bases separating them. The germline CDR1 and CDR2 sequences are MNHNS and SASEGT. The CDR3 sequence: CASSGESITEAFF. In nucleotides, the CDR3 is TGTGCCAGCAGTGGGGAATCTATTACTGAAGCTTTCTTT.

CDR3 sequence (DNA): TGTGCCAGCAGTTTATCGGGTCCCTACGAGCAGTACTTC. Its protein product is CASSLSGPYEQYF. J is TRBJ2-7 and V is TRBV27; D call uncertain. Germline V gene sequence: CDR1 MNHEY, CDR2 SMNVEV (reference sequence). This CDR3 has 13 residues. Between the trimmed V and J ends, which lost 0 bases and 2 bases, there was a span of 5 bases.

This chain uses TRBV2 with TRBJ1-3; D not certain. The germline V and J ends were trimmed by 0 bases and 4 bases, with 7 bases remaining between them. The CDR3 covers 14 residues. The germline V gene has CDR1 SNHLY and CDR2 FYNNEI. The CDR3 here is CASSEAPTGNTIYF. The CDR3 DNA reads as TGTGCCAGCAGTGAAGCCCCGACAGGAAACACCATATATTTT.

In DNA, the CDR3 is TGTGCCAGCAGATTACAGGGGTCGGGGACTGAAGCTTTCTTT. Translating it yields CASRLQGSGTEAFF. The chain links TRBV27 to TRBJ1-1; TRBD1 aligns across 7 bases. CDR1 is MNHEY, CDR2 SMNVEV, per germline (reference sequence). J gave up 5 bases and V 6 bases, and 9 bases lay outside the gene matches. The CDR3 is 14 residues long.

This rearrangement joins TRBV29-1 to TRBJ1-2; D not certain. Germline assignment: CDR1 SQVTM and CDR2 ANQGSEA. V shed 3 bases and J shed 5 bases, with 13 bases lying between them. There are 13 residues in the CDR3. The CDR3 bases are TGCAGCGTTGAGGCAGGCGCGATTTATGGCTACACCTTC. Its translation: CSVEAGAIYGYTF.

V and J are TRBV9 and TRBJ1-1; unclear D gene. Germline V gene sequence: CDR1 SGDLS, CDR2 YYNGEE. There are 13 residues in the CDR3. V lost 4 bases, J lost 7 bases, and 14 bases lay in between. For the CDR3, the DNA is TGTGCCAGCAGCTTCACAGCGGACCGTGAAGCTTTCTTT. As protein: CASSFTADREAFF.

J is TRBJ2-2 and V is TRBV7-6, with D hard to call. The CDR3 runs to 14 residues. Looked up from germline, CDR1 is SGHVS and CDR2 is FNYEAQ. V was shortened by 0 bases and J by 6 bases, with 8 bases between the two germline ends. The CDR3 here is CASSLASGAGELFF. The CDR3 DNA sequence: TGTGCCAGCAGCTTAGCTTCTGGAGCCGGGGAGCTGTTTTTT. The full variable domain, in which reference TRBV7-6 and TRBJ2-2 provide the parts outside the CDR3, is GAGVSQSPRYKVTKRGQDVALRCDPISGHVSLYWYRQALGQGPEFLTYFNYEAQQDKSGLPNDRFSAERPEGSISTLTIQRTEQRDSAMYRCASSLASGAGELFFGEGSRLTVL.

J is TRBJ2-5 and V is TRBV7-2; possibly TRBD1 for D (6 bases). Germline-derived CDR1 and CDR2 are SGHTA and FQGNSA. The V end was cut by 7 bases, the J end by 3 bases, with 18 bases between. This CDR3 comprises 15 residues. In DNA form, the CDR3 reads TGTGCCAGCACCATAAGCGGCAGGGGAGAAGAGACCCAGTACTTC. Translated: CASTISGRGEETQYF. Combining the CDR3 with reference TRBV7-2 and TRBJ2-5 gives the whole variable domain GAGVSQSPSNKVTEKGKDVELRCDPISGHTALYWYRQSLGQGLEFLIYFQGNSAPDKSGLPSDRFSAERTGGSVSTLTIQRTQQEDSAVYLCASTISGRGEETQYFGPGTRLLVL.

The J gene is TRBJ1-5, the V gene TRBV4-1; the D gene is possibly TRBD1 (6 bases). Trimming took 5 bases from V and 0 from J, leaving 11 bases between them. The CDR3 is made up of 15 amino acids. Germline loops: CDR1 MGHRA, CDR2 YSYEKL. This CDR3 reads CASSRTENSNQPQHF. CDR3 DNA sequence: TGCGCCAGCAGCAGGACAGAAAATAGCAATCAGCCCCAGCATTTT.

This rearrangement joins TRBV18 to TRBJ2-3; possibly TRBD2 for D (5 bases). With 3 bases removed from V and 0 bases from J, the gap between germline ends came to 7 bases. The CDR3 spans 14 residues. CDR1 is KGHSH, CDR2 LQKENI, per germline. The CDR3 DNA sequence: TGTGCCAGCTCACCCGGGGTAAGCACAGATACGCAGTATTTT. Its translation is CASSPGVSTDTQYF. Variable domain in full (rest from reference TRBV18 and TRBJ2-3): NAGVMQNPRHLVRRRGQEARLRCSPMKGHSHVYWYRQLPEEGLKFMVYLQKENIIDESGMPKERFSAEFPKEGPSILRIQQVVRGDSAAYFCASSPGVSTDTQYFGPGTRLTVL.

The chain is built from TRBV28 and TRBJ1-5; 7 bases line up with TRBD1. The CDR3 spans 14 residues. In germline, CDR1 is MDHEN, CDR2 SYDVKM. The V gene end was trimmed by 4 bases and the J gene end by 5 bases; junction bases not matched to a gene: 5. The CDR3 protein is CASSSRQGYQPQHF. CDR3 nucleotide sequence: TGTGCCAGCAGTTCCAGACAGGGATATCAGCCCCAGCATTTT.

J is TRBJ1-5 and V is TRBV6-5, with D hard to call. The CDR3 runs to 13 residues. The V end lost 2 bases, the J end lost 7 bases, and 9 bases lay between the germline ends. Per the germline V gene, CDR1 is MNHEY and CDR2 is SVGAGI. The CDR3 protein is CASSYAGWQPQHF. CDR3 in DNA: TGTGCCAGCAGTTACGCGGGCTGGCAGCCCCAGCATTTT.

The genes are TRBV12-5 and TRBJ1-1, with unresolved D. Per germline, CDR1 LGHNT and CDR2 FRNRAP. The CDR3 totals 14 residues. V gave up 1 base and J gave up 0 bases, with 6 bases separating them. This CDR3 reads CASGLALMNTEAFF. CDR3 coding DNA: TGTGCTAGTGGTTTGGCCCTAATGAACACTGAAGCTTTCTTT.

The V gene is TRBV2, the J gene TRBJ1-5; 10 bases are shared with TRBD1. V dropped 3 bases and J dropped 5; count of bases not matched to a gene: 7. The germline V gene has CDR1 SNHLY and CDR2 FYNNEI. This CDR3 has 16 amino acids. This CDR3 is CASSDDRGPDDQPQHF. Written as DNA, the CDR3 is TGTGCCAGCAGTGACGACAGGGGGCCTGACGATCAGCCCCAGCATTTT.

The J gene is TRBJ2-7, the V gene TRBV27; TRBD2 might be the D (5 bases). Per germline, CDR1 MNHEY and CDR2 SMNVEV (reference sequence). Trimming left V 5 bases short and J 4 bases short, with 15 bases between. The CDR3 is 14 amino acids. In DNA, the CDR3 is TGTGCCAGCAGTATCCGAGAGGGCCGGTACGAGCAGTACTTC. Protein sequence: CASSIREGRYEQYF.

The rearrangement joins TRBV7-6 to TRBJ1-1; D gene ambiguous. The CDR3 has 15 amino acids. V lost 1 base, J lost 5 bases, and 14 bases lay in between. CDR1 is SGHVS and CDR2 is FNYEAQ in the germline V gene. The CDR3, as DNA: TGTGCCAGCAGCTTAGGCGGAGGGCCGGGAACTGAAGCTTTCTTT. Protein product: CASSLGGGPGTEAFF.

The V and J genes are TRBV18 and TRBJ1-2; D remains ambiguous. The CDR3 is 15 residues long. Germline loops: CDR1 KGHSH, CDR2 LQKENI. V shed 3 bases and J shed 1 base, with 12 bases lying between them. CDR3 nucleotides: TGTGCCAGCTCACCTACAGCTACGCTTAACTATGGCTACACCTTC. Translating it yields CASSPTATLNYGYTF. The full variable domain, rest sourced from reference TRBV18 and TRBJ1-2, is NAGVMQNPRHLVRRRGQEARLRCSPMKGHSHVYWYRQLPEEGLKFMVYLQKENIIDESGMPKERFSAEFPKEGPSILRIQQVVRGDSAAYFCASSPTATLNYGYTFGSGTRLTVV.

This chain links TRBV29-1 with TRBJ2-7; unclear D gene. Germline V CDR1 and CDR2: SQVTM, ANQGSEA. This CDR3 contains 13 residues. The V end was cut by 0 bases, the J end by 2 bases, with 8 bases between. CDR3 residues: CSVEDRVPYEQYF. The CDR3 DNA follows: TGCAGCGTTGAAGATCGGGTCCCCTACGAGCAGTACTTC.

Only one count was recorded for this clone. CDR3 residues: CASSEEGRGFGNTIYF. DNA of the CDR3: TGTGCCAGCAGTGAAGAAGGCAGGGGATTTGGAAACACCATATATTTT. This chain links TRBV6-1 with TRBJ1-3; possibly TRBD1 for D (6 bases). CDR3 length: 16 residues. Germline V gene sequence: CDR1 MNHNS, CDR2 SASEGT. V lost 1 base and J 3 bases, leaving 13 bases between the germline ends.

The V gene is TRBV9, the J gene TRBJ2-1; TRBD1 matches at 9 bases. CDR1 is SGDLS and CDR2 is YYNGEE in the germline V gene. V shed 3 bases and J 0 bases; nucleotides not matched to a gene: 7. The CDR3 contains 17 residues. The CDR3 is CASSERQGGSSYNEQFF. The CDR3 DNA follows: TGTGCCAGCAGCGAACGACAGGGGGGAAGCTCCTACAATGAGCAGTTCTTC.

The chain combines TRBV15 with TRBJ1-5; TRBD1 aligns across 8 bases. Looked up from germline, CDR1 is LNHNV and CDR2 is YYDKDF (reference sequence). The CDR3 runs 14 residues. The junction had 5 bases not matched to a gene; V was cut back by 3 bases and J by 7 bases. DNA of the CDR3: TGTGCCACCAGCAGGGGGACAGGACACCAGCCCCAGCATTTT. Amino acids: CATSRGTGHQPQHF.

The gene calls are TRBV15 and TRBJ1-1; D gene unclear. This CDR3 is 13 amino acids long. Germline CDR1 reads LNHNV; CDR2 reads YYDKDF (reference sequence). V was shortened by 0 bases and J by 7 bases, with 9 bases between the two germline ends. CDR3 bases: TGTGCCACCAGCAGAGATAGGGCGGGTGAAGCTTTCTTT. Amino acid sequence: CATSRDRAGEAFF.

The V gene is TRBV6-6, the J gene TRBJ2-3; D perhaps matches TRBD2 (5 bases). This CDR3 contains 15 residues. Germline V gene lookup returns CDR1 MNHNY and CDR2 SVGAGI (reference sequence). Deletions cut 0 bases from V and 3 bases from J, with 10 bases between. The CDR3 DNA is TGTGCCAGCAGTTACTCGAATCCGGGGACAGATACGCAGTATTTT. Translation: CASSYSNPGTDTQYF.

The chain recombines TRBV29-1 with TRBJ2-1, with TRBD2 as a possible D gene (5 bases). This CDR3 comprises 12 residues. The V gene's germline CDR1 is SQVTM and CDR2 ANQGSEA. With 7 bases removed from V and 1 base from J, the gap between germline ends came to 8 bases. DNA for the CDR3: TGCAGCGCCGAGGGATCCTACAATGAGCAGTTCTTC. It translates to CSAEGSYNEQFF.

CDR3 sequence (DNA): TGTGCCAGCAGCTCACAGGTGATAAATTCACCCCTCCACTTT. It encodes CASSSQVINSPLHF. V is TRBV7-8 and J is TRBJ1-6, with a tentative D call TRBD1 (5 bases). Trimming took 4 bases from V and 7 from J, leaving 11 bases between them. CDR3 length equals 14 residues. Germline CDR1 is SGHVS and CDR2 is FQNEAQ.

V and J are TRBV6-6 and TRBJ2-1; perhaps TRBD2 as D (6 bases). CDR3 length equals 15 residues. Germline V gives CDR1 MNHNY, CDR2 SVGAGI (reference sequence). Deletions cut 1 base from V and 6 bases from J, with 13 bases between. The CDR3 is CASSYYTRGSNEQFF. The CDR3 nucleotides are TGTGCCAGCAGTTACTATACCCGGGGGTCCAATGAGCAGTTCTTC.

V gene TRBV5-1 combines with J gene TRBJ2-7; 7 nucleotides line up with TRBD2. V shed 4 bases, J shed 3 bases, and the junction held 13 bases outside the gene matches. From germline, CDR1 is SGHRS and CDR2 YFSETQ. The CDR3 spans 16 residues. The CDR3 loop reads CASSPGGGDPRYEQYF. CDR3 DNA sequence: TGCGCCAGCAGCCCGGGAGGCGGGGACCCCCGCTACGAGCAGTACTTC.